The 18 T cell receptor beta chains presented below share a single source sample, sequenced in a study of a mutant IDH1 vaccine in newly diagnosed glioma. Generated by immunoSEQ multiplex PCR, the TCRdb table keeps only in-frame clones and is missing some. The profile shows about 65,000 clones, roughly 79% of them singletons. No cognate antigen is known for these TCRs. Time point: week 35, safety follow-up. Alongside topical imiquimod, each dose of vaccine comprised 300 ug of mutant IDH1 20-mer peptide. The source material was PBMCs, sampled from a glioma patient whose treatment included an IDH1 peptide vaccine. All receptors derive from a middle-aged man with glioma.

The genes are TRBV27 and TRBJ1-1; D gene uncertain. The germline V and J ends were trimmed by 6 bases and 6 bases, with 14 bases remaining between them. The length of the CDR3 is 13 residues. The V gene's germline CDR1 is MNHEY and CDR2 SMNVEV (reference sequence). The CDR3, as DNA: TGTGCCAGCAGCCTCGGACGGTTCGCTGAAGCTTTCTTT. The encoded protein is CASSLGRFAEAFF.

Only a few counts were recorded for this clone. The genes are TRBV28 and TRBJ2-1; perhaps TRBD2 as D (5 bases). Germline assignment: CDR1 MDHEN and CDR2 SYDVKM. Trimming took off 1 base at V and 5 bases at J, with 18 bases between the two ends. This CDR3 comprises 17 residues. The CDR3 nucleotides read TGTGCCAGCAGTTTATTCCCCCTAGCCATTATTCACAATGAGCAGTTCTTC. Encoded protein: CASSLFPLAIIHNEQFF.

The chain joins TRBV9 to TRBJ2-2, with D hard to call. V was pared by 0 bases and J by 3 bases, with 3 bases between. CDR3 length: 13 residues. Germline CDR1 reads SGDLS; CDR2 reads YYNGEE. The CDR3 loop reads CASSVVYTGELFF. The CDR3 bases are TGTGCCAGCAGCGTAGTTTACACCGGGGAGCTGTTTTTT.

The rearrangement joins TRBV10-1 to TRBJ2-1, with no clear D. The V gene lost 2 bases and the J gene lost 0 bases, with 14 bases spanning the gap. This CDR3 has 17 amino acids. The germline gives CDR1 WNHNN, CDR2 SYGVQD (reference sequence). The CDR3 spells CASSEATFGSSYNEQFF. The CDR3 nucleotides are TGCGCCAGCAGTGAGGCGACCTTCGGAAGCTCCTACAATGAGCAGTTCTTC.

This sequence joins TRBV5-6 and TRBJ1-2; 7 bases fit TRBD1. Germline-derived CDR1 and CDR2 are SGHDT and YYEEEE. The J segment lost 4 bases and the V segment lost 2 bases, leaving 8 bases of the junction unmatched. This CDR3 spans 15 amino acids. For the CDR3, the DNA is TGTGCCAGCAGCTTCTATACGACAGGGCTCTATGGCTACACCTTC. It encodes CASSFYTTGLYGYTF.

In DNA form, the CDR3 reads TGTGCCAGCAGCTTAAACTACGGGGGAGATACGCAGTATTTT. This translates into CASSLNYGGDTQYF. The rearrangement uses TRBV11-2 and TRBJ2-3; a possible D gene is TRBD2 (6 bases). The germline gives CDR1 SGHAT, CDR2 FQNNGV. This CDR3 has 14 amino acids. Trimming left V 2 bases short and J 5 bases short, with 11 bases between.

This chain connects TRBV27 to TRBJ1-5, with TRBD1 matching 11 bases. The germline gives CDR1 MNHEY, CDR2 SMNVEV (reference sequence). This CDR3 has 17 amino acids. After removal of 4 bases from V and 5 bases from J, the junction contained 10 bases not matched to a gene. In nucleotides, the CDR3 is TGTGCCAGCAGTTCAAGCCCCGGGACAGGGGGGCATCAGCCCCAGCATTTT. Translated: CASSSSPGTGGHQPQHF.

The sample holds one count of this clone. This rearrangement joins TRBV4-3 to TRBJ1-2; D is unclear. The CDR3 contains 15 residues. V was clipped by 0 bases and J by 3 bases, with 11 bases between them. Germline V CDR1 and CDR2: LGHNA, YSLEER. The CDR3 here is CASSQDRAAHYGYTF. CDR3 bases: TGCGCCAGCAGCCAAGATAGGGCCGCCCACTATGGCTACACCTTC.

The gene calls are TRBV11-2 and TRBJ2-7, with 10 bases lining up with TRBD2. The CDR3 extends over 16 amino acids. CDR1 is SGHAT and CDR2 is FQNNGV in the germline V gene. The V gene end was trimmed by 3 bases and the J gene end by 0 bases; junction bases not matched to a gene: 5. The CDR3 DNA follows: TGTGCCAGCAGCTTCCGTAGCGGGGGGTTCTCCTACGAGCAGTACTTC. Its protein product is CASSFRSGGFSYEQYF.

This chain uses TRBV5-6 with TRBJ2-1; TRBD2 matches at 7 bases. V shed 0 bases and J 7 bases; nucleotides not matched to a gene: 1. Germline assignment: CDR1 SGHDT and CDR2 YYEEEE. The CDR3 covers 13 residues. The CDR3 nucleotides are TGTGCCAGCAGCTTGGTGCGGGGGAATGAGCAGTTCTTC. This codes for CASSLVRGNEQFF.

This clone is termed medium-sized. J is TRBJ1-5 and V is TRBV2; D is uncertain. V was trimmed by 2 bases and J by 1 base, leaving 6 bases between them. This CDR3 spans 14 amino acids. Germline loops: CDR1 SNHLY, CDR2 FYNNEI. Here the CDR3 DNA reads TGTGCCAGCAGTGAAAGGGAGAGCAATCAGCCCCAGCATTTT. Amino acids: CASSERESNQPQHF.

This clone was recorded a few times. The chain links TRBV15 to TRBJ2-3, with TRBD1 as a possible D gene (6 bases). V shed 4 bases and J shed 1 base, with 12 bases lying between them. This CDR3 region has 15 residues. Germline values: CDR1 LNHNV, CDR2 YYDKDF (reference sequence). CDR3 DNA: TGTGCCACCAGCACAAGGGACACCGGCACAGATACGCAGTATTTT. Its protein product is CATSTRDTGTDTQYF.

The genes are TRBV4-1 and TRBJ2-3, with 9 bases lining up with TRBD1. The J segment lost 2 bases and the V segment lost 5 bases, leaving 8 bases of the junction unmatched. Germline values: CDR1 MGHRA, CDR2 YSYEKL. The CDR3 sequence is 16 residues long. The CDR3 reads CASSVPGQGSTDTQYF. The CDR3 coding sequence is TGCGCCAGCAGCGTACCGGGACAGGGCTCCACAGATACGCAGTATTTT.

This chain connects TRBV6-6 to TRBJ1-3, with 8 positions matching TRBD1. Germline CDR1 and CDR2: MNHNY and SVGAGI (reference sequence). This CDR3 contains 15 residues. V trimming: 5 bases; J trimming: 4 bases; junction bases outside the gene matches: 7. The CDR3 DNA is TGTGCCAGCAGTCCCCAGGGGGCGGCGGGAAACACCATATATTTT. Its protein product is CASSPQGAAGNTIYF.

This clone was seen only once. This CDR3 is CASSLEEWGRRTDTQYF. For the CDR3, the DNA is TGTGCCAGCAGCTTAGAAGAGTGGGGCAGGAGGACAGATACGCAGTATTTT. The rearrangement links TRBV7-2 to TRBJ2-3; either TRBD1 or TRBD2 may fit D (5 bases each). The CDR3 length is 17 residues. Per the germline V gene, CDR1 is SGHTA and CDR2 is FQGNSA. V lost 1 base to trimming and J lost 3 bases, with 17 bases between them.

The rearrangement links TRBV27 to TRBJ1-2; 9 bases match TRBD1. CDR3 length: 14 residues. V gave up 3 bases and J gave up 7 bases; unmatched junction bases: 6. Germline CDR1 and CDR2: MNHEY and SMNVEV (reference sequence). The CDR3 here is CASSLNRGLGGYTF. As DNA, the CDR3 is TGTGCCAGCAGTTTGAACAGGGGGCTGGGTGGCTACACCTTC.

CDR3 in amino acids: CASSATSGRANEQFF. The DNA for the CDR3 is TGTGCCAGCAGCGCGACTAGCGGGAGGGCCAATGAGCAGTTCTTC. This chain connects TRBV9 to TRBJ2-1; TRBD2 agrees at 14 bases. Trimming removed 3 bases from V and 6 bases from J; junction bases left unmatched: 2. Germline V gives CDR1 SGDLS, CDR2 YYNGEE. This CDR3 has 15 amino acids.

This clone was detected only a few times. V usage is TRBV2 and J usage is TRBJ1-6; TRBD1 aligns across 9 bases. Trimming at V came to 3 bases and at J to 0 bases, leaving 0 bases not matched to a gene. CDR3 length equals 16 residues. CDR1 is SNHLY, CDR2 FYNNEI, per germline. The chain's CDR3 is CASSETGGSYNSPLHF. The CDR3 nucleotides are TGTGCCAGCAGTGAGACAGGGGGCTCCTATAATTCACCCCTCCACTTT.